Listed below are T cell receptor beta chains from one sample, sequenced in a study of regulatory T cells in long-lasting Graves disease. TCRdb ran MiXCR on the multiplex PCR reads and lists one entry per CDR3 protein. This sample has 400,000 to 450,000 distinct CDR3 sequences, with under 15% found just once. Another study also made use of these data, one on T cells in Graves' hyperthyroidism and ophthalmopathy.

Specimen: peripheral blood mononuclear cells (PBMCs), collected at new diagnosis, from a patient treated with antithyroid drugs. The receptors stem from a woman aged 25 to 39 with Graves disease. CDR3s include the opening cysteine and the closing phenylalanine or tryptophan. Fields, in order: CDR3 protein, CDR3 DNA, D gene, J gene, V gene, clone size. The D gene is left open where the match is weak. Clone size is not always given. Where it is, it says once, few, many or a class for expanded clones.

CDR3 protein: CASSILSGNQPQHF
CDR3 DNA: TGTGCCAGCTCAATCCTCTCGGGCAATCAGCCCCAGCATTTT
D gene: -
J gene: TRBJ1-5
V gene: TRBV2
clone size: many

CDR3 protein: CASSLASPGTDTQYF
CDR3 DNA: TGTGCCAGCAGTTTAGCTAGCCCCGGCACAGATACGCAGTATTTT
D gene: -
J gene: TRBJ2-3
V gene: TRBV27
clone size: once

CDR3 protein: CASSDSDSTDTQYF
CDR3 DNA: TGTGCCAGCAGTGACTCAGACTCCACAGATACGCAGTATTTT
D gene: -
J gene: TRBJ2-3
V gene: TRBV6-1
clone size: few

CDR3 protein: CASSFGAPTGELFF
CDR3 DNA: TGTGCCAGCAGTTTCGGAGCTCCGACCGGGGAGCTGTTTTTT
D gene: -
J gene: TRBJ2-2
V gene: TRBV12-3/TRBV12-4
clone size: many

CDR3 protein: CASSLLTGFQLYNEQFF
CDR3 DNA: TGCGCCAGCAGCTTGCTTACAGGCTTCCAATTGTACAATGAGCAGTTCTTC
D gene: -
J gene: TRBJ2-1
V gene: TRBV5-1
clone size: many

CDR3 protein: CASSLVAGGTDTQYF
CDR3 DNA: TGTGCCAGCAGCTTAGTAGCGGGAGGCACAGATACGCAGTATTTT
D gene: TRBD2
J gene: TRBJ2-3
V gene: TRBV7-3
clone size: many

CDR3 protein: CASEKESEQYF
CDR3 DNA: TGTGCCAGCGAGAAGGAGTCAGAGCAGTACTTC
D gene: -
J gene: TRBJ2-7
V gene: TRBV28
clone size: many

CDR3 protein: CSASGLARGGDTQYF
CDR3 DNA: TGCAGTGCTAGTGGTCTAGCCAGAGGGGGAGATACGCAGTATTTT
D gene: -
J gene: TRBJ2-3
V gene: TRBV20-1
clone size: many

CDR3 protein: CSARDSGGAGYGYTF
CDR3 DNA: TGCAGTGCTAGAGACTCGGGGGGGGCTGGCTATGGCTACACCTTC
D gene: -
J gene: TRBJ1-2
V gene: TRBV20-1
clone size: few

CDR3 protein: CAWSLPGEANEQFF
CDR3 DNA: TGTGCCTGGAGTCTACCAGGGGAGGCAAATGAGCAGTTCTTC
D gene: -
J gene: TRBJ2-1
V gene: TRBV30
clone size: few

CDR3 protein: CASSLGQGSFAEKLFF
CDR3 DNA: TGTGCCAGCAGCTTGGGACAGGGAAGCTTTGCGGAAAAACTGTTTTTT
D gene: TRBD1
J gene: TRBJ1-4
V gene: TRBV11-2
clone size: many

CDR3 protein: CSARDVGDTQYF
CDR3 DNA: TGCAGTGCTAGAGATGTTGGAGATACGCAGTATTTT
D gene: -
J gene: TRBJ2-3
V gene: TRBV20-1
clone size: -

CDR3 protein: CSVEGRTRNTEAFF
CDR3 DNA: TGCAGCGTTGAAGGCCGTACGAGGAACACTGAAGCTTTCTTT
D gene: -
J gene: TRBJ1-1
V gene: TRBV29-1
clone size: many

CDR3 protein: CATSTSGVESPLHF
CDR3 DNA: TGTGCCACCAGCACCTCTGGGGTGGAATCACCCCTCCACTTT
D gene: -
J gene: TRBJ1-6
V gene: TRBV15
clone size: few

CDR3 protein: CASSVSGSNTGELFF
CDR3 DNA: TGTGCCAGCAGCGTTAGCGGGTCGAACACCGGGGAGCTGTTTTTT
D gene: TRBD2
J gene: TRBJ2-2
V gene: TRBV9
clone size: once

CDR3 protein: CASSYSGSTNEKLFF
CDR3 DNA: TGTGCCAGCAGTTACTCAGGGTCAACTAATGAAAAACTGTTTTTT
D gene: -
J gene: TRBJ1-4
V gene: TRBV6-5
clone size: -

CDR3 protein: CASSQFPNTYEQYF
CDR3 DNA: TGTGCCAGCAGCCAATTTCCCAACACCTACGAGCAGTACTTC
D gene: -
J gene: TRBJ2-7
V gene: TRBV16
clone size: many

CDR3 protein: CASSPTSGRPYEQYF
CDR3 DNA: TGCGCCAGCAGCCCGACTAGCGGGAGACCCTACGAGCAGTACTTC
D gene: TRBD2
J gene: TRBJ2-7
V gene: TRBV5-1
clone size: many

CDR3 protein: CASSPRSSYEQYF
CDR3 DNA: TGTGCCAGCAGTCCCCGGAGCTCCTACGAGCAGTACTTC
D gene: -
J gene: TRBJ2-7
V gene: TRBV27
clone size: many

CDR3 protein: CASSQYRMNTEAFF
CDR3 DNA: TGTGCCAGCAGCCAATACAGAATGAACACTGAAGCTTTCTTT
D gene: -
J gene: TRBJ1-1
V gene: TRBV3-1
clone size: -

CDR3 protein: CASSHAGPTAGEQYF
CDR3 DNA: TGCGCCAGCAGCCATGCGGGGCCCACCGCAGGGGAGCAGTACTTC
D gene: -
J gene: TRBJ2-7
V gene: TRBV4-1
clone size: few

CDR3 protein: CASSSGHMNSNQPQHF
CDR3 DNA: TGTGCCAGCAGCTCCGGACATATGAATAGCAATCAGCCCCAGCATTTT
D gene: -
J gene: TRBJ1-5
V gene: TRBV13
clone size: many

CDR3 protein: CASGRPYGYTF
CDR3 DNA: TGTGCCAGCGGGAGGCCCTATGGCTACACCTTC
D gene: -
J gene: TRBJ1-2
V gene: TRBV6-2/TRBV6-3
clone size: few

CDR3 protein: CSVVRTGRNTEAFF
CDR3 DNA: TGCAGCGTTGTCAGGACAGGGCGGAACACTGAAGCTTTCTTT
D gene: TRBD1
J gene: TRBJ1-1
V gene: TRBV29-1
clone size: many

CDR3 protein: CASSLRDFTDTQYF
CDR3 DNA: TGTGCCAGCAGTCTAAGGGACTTCACAGATACGCAGTATTTT
D gene: -
J gene: TRBJ2-3
V gene: TRBV28
clone size: many

CDR3 protein: CASSPTSWSSYNEQFF
CDR3 DNA: TGTGCCAGCAGCCCGACTAGCTGGAGCTCCTACAATGAGCAGTTCTTC
D gene: TRBD2
J gene: TRBJ2-1
V gene: TRBV7-9
clone size: many

CDR3 protein: CASSIDSFETQYF
CDR3 DNA: TGTGCCAGTAGTATCGACAGTTTTGAGACCCAGTACTTC
D gene: -
J gene: TRBJ2-5
V gene: TRBV19
clone size: few

CDR3 protein: CASSFGADEAFF
CDR3 DNA: TGTGCCAGCAGTTTCGGGGCAGATGAAGCTTTCTTT
D gene: -
J gene: TRBJ1-1
V gene: TRBV27
clone size: many

CDR3 protein: CASTRAAGGEKLFF
CDR3 DNA: TGTGCCAGCACCCGGGCAGCCGGGGGGGAAAAACTGTTTTTT
D gene: -
J gene: TRBJ1-4
V gene: TRBV6-2/TRBV6-3
clone size: -

CDR3 protein: CASSTVGGGSYEQYF
CDR3 DNA: TGTGCCAGCAGCACGGTCGGCGGAGGCTCCTACGAGCAGTACTTC
D gene: -
J gene: TRBJ2-7
V gene: TRBV11-1
clone size: many

CDR3 protein: CAIRRGLAGFGNEQYF
CDR3 DNA: TGTGCCATCAGAAGGGGACTAGCGGGGTTCGGCAACGAGCAGTACTTC
D gene: TRBD2
J gene: TRBJ2-7
V gene: TRBV10-3
clone size: many

CDR3 protein: CASTFGGDTEAFF
CDR3 DNA: TGTGCCAGCACGTTCGGCGGAGACACTGAAGCTTTCTTT
D gene: -
J gene: TRBJ1-1
V gene: TRBV25-1
clone size: -

CDR3 protein: CASSYGLGENYGYTF
CDR3 DNA: TGTGCCAGCAGTTACGGGCTGGGCGAAAACTATGGCTACACCTTC
D gene: -
J gene: TRBJ1-2
V gene: TRBV6-9
clone size: many

CDR3 protein: CASSGYEQYF
CDR3 DNA: TGTGCCAGCAGCGGGTACGAGCAGTACTTC
D gene: -
J gene: TRBJ2-7
V gene: TRBV11-1
clone size: many

CDR3 protein: CASSPRGGRAADTQYF
CDR3 DNA: TGTGCCAGCAGCCCCCGCGGCGGGAGGGCCGCAGATACGCAGTATTTT
D gene: TRBD2
J gene: TRBJ2-3
V gene: TRBV9
clone size: -

CDR3 protein: CASSENNRGRQPQHF
CDR3 DNA: TGTGCCAGCAGTGAAAATAACAGGGGGCGTCAGCCCCAGCATTTT
D gene: TRBD1
J gene: TRBJ1-5
V gene: TRBV6-1
clone size: -

CDR3 protein: CAGSRDRANYEQYF
CDR3 DNA: TGTGCCGGTAGCCGGGATCGGGCCAACTACGAGCAGTACTTC
D gene: -
J gene: TRBJ2-7
V gene: TRBV6-2/TRBV6-3
clone size: few

CDR3 protein: CASSFAGRQYEQFF
CDR3 DNA: TGTGCCAGCAGCTTCGCGGGACGACAATATGAGCAGTTCTTC
D gene: -
J gene: TRBJ2-1
V gene: TRBV11-3
clone size: many

CDR3 protein: CASSEGVSEQFF
CDR3 DNA: TGTGCCAGCAGTGAAGGGGTCAGTGAGCAGTTCTTC
D gene: -
J gene: TRBJ2-1
V gene: TRBV2
clone size: -

CDR3 protein: CASSYRTGWEQYF
CDR3 DNA: TGTGCCAGCAGTTACCGGACAGGGTGGGAGCAGTACTTC
D gene: TRBD1
J gene: TRBJ2-7
V gene: TRBV6-9
clone size: -

CDR3 protein: CASRTSATYNEQFF
CDR3 DNA: TGTGCCAGCAGGACGTCGGCAACCTACAATGAGCAGTTCTTC
D gene: -
J gene: TRBJ2-1
V gene: TRBV5-6
clone size: -